A selection of T cell receptor beta chains follows, all from one sample in a study of shared clonotypes between healthy human individuals. Sequencing used immunoSEQ multiplex PCR; TCRdb keeps in-frame clones, though not all of them. This table has some 1,400,000 clones, 96% appearing once. Sequencing was performed on naive CD4+ T cells sorted from blood. All receptors come from a man aged 30 to 39 in good health. Both conserved end residues are part of each CDR3. A D gene is named only where the DNA matches it firmly. Clone size appears in some rows only: once, few, many, or a class for an expanded clone.

CDR3 length: 12
V gene: TRBV4-1
J gene: TRBJ2-5
clone size: once
D gene: NA
CDR3 protein: CASSQDFQTQYF
CDR3 DNA: TGCGCCAGCAGCCAAGACTTCCAGACCCAGTACTTC

CDR3 length: 16
V gene: TRBV7-2
J gene: TRBJ2-6
clone size: NA
D gene: TRBD2
CDR3 protein: CASSLGGGSGANVLTF
CDR3 DNA: TGTGCCAGCAGCTTAGGCGGGGGGTCTGGGGCCAACGTCCTGACTTTC

CDR3 length: 16
V gene: TRBV7-3
J gene: TRBJ2-7
clone size: NA
D gene: NA
CDR3 protein: CASSLVGGSGSYEQYF
CDR3 DNA: TGTGCCAGCAGCTTAGTAGGGGGGAGCGGCTCCTACGAGCAGTACTTC

CDR3 length: 14
V gene: TRBV27
J gene: TRBJ1-1
clone size: NA
D gene: NA
CDR3 protein: CASSLGQMNTEAFF
CDR3 DNA: TGTGCCAGCAGTTTAGGGCAGATGAACACTGAAGCTTTCTTT

CDR3 length: 16
V gene: TRBV25-1
J gene: TRBJ2-5
clone size: NA
D gene: TRBD2
CDR3 protein: CASSDSGSGLQETQYF
CDR3 DNA: TGTGCCAGCAGTGACAGCGGGAGTGGCCTCCAAGAGACCCAGTACTTC

CDR3 length: 12
V gene: TRBV29-1
J gene: TRBJ2-7
clone size: NA
D gene: TRBD1
CDR3 protein: CSGGQGSYEQYF
CDR3 DNA: TGCAGCGGAGGACAGGGCTCCTACGAGCAGTACTTC

CDR3 length: 15
V gene: TRBV6-1
J gene: TRBJ2-3
clone size: NA
D gene: NA
CDR3 protein: CASSASGASTDTQYF
CDR3 DNA: TGTGCCAGCAGTGCAAGCGGAGCTAGCACAGATACGCAGTATTTT

CDR3 length: 12
V gene: TRBV18
J gene: TRBJ2-2
clone size: NA
D gene: NA
CDR3 protein: CASSPPTGELFF
CDR3 DNA: TGTGCCAGCTCACCCCCCACCGGGGAGCTGTTTTTT

CDR3 length: 12
V gene: TRBV7-2
J gene: TRBJ1-5
clone size: NA
D gene: NA
CDR3 protein: CASSLDFQPQHF
CDR3 DNA: TGTGCCAGCAGCTTAGATTTTCAGCCCCAGCATTTT

CDR3 length: 17
V gene: TRBV6-8
J gene: TRBJ2-5
clone size: NA
D gene: NA
CDR3 protein: CASSWGDRQDVSETQYF
CDR3 DNA: TGTGCCAGCAGTTGGGGGGATAGACAGGATGTGTCAGAGACCCAGTACTTC

CDR3 length: 13
V gene: TRBV10-3
J gene: TRBJ1-4
clone size: NA
D gene: NA
CDR3 protein: CAISGDPNEKLFF
CDR3 DNA: TGTGCCATCAGTGGGGACCCAAATGAAAAACTGTTTTTT

CDR3 length: 14
V gene: TRBV6-1
J gene: TRBJ2-3
clone size: NA
D gene: TRBD2
CDR3 protein: CAGTSGRATDTQYF
CDR3 DNA: TGTGCCGGTACTAGCGGGAGAGCCACAGATACGCAGTATTTT

CDR3 length: 13
V gene: TRBV29-1
J gene: TRBJ2-4
clone size: NA
D gene: TRBD2
CDR3 protein: CSVESSGKNIQYF
CDR3 DNA: TGCAGCGTTGAAAGTAGCGGGAAAAACATTCAGTACTTC

CDR3 length: 15
V gene: TRBV5-4
J gene: TRBJ2-7
clone size: NA
D gene: TRBD2
CDR3 protein: CASSDPSGRIYEQYF
CDR3 DNA: TGTGCCAGCAGCGACCCTAGCGGGAGGATCTACGAGCAGTACTTC

CDR3 length: 15
V gene: TRBV5-6
J gene: TRBJ1-1
clone size: NA
D gene: TRBD1
CDR3 protein: CASSSSRGRRTEAFF
CDR3 DNA: TGTGCCAGCAGCTCTTCCAGGGGGCGACGGACTGAAGCTTTCTTT

CDR3 length: 15
V gene: TRBV6-6
J gene: TRBJ2-3
clone size: NA
D gene: NA
CDR3 protein: CASSFGTLSTDTQYF
CDR3 DNA: TGTGCCAGCAGTTTCGGGACACTAAGCACAGATACGCAGTATTTT

CDR3 length: 14
V gene: TRBV28
J gene: TRBJ2-1
clone size: NA
D gene: TRBD1
CDR3 protein: CASSLGTAYNEQFF
CDR3 DNA: TGTGCCAGCAGTTTAGGGACAGCCTACAATGAGCAGTTCTTC

CDR3 length: 13
V gene: TRBV5-1
J gene: TRBJ2-5
clone size: NA
D gene: NA
CDR3 protein: CASSTGLQETQYF
CDR3 DNA: TGCGCCAGCAGCACGGGACTCCAAGAGACCCAGTACTTC

CDR3 length: 15
V gene: TRBV19
J gene: TRBJ2-3
clone size: NA
D gene: NA
CDR3 protein: CASTDPRRSTDTQYF
CDR3 DNA: TGTGCCAGTACCGATCCCAGGCGTAGCACAGATACGCAGTATTTT

CDR3 length: 21
V gene: TRBV4-1
J gene: TRBJ1-1
clone size: NA
D gene: TRBD1
CDR3 protein: CASSQDQSLGTGFNPRVEAFF
CDR3 DNA: TGCGCCAGCAGCCAAGATCAATCATTAGGGACAGGGTTTAACCCGCGAGTTGAAGCTTTCTTT

CDR3 length: 12
V gene: TRBV27
J gene: TRBJ2-1
clone size: NA
D gene: NA
CDR3 protein: CASSLFGDEQFF
CDR3 DNA: TGTGCCAGCAGTTTATTTGGAGATGAGCAGTTCTTC

CDR3 length: 12
V gene: TRBV9
J gene: TRBJ2-7
clone size: once
D gene: NA
CDR3 protein: CASSEGGNKQYF
CDR3 DNA: TGTGCCAGCAGCGAAGGGGGAAACAAGCAGTACTTC

CDR3 length: 13
V gene: TRBV18
J gene: TRBJ2-5
clone size: NA
D gene: NA
CDR3 protein: CASSPNNPGLPYF
CDR3 DNA: TGTGCCAGCTCACCAAATAATCCGGGACTGCCGTACTTC

CDR3 length: 14
V gene: TRBV11-2
J gene: TRBJ1-2
clone size: NA
D gene: TRBD1
CDR3 protein: CASSTGQGTVGYTF
CDR3 DNA: TGTGCCAGCAGCACGGGACAGGGGACGGTTGGCTACACCTTC

CDR3 length: 15
V gene: TRBV19
J gene: TRBJ2-3
clone size: NA
D gene: TRBD1
CDR3 protein: CASSMGTGPTDTQYF
CDR3 DNA: TGTGCCAGTAGTATGGGGACAGGGCCCACAGATACGCAGTATTTT

CDR3 length: 15
V gene: TRBV9
J gene: TRBJ2-2
clone size: NA
D gene: TRBD1
CDR3 protein: CASSANQGVPGELFF
CDR3 DNA: TGTGCCAGCAGCGCCAACCAGGGGGTACCCGGGGAGCTGTTTTTT

CDR3 length: 15
V gene: TRBV28
J gene: TRBJ1-4
clone size: NA
D gene: NA
CDR3 protein: CASSTQGTPPEKLFF
CDR3 DNA: TGTGCCAGCAGCACTCAGGGGACGCCTCCTGAAAAACTGTTTTTT

CDR3 length: 13
V gene: TRBV9
J gene: TRBJ2-5
clone size: NA
D gene: NA
CDR3 protein: CASSVVGAETQYF
CDR3 DNA: TGTGCCAGCAGCGTAGTGGGGGCAGAGACCCAGTACTTC

CDR3 length: 16
V gene: TRBV14
J gene: TRBJ2-1
clone size: NA
D gene: TRBD2
CDR3 protein: CASSLGTSGRVNEQFF
CDR3 DNA: TGTGCCAGCAGCCTTGGGACTAGCGGGAGGGTCAATGAGCAGTTCTTC

CDR3 length: 13
V gene: TRBV13
J gene: TRBJ2-3
clone size: NA
D gene: NA
CDR3 protein: CASSLVGADTQYF
CDR3 DNA: TGTGCCAGCAGCTTAGTAGGAGCAGATACGCAGTATTTT

CDR3 length: 16
V gene: TRBV7-9
J gene: TRBJ2-7
clone size: NA
D gene: NA
CDR3 protein: CASSPETILLSYEQYF
CDR3 DNA: TGTGCCAGCAGCCCGGAGACTATTCTCCTCTCCTACGAGCAGTACTTC

CDR3 length: 15
V gene: TRBV9
J gene: TRBJ2-1
clone size: NA
D gene: TRBD1
CDR3 protein: CASSVGDSSYNEQFF
CDR3 DNA: TGTGCCAGCAGCGTAGGGGACAGCTCCTACAATGAGCAGTTCTTC

CDR3 length: 11
V gene: TRBV6-1
J gene: TRBJ2-1
clone size: NA
D gene: NA
CDR3 protein: CASRGEDEQFF
CDR3 DNA: TGTGCCAGCAGGGGGGAGGATGAGCAGTTCTTC

CDR3 length: 12
V gene: TRBV14
J gene: TRBJ2-3
clone size: NA
D gene: NA
CDR3 protein: CASSQAADTQYF
CDR3 DNA: TGTGCCAGCAGCCAAGCCGCGGATACGCAGTATTTT

CDR3 length: 14
V gene: TRBV5-4
J gene: TRBJ2-3
clone size: once
D gene: NA
CDR3 protein: CAIDSGGNTDTQYF
CDR3 DNA: TGTGCCATCGACAGTGGGGGAAACACAGATACGCAGTATTTT

CDR3 length: 17
V gene: TRBV7-9
J gene: TRBJ2-1
clone size: NA
D gene: TRBD2
CDR3 protein: CASRPPQTSGRGNEQFF
CDR3 DNA: TGTGCCAGCAGACCCCCCCAGACTAGCGGGAGGGGGAATGAGCAGTTCTTC

CDR3 length: 17
V gene: TRBV7-8
J gene: TRBJ2-7
clone size: once
D gene: TRBD1
CDR3 protein: CASSPWTGGKLPYEQYF
CDR3 DNA: TGTGCCAGCAGCCCCTGGACAGGGGGCAAACTTCCCTACGAGCAGTACTTC

CDR3 length: 13
V gene: TRBV25-1
J gene: TRBJ2-7
clone size: NA
D gene: NA
CDR3 protein: CASSSTGFYEQYF
CDR3 DNA: TGTGCCAGCAGTTCTACAGGGTTCTACGAGCAGTACTTC

CDR3 length: 18
V gene: TRBV11-2
J gene: TRBJ2-3
clone size: NA
D gene: NA
CDR3 protein: CASSLKGVRLTSTDTQYF
CDR3 DNA: TGTGCCAGCAGCTTAAAGGGTGTGAGGTTGACGTCCACAGATACGCAGTATTTT

CDR3 length: 15
V gene: TRBV28
J gene: TRBJ2-1
clone size: NA
D gene: TRBD2
CDR3 protein: CASSPLAGRDNEQFF
CDR3 DNA: TGTGCCAGCAGTCCTCTAGCGGGTCGGGACAATGAGCAGTTCTTC

CDR3 length: 14
V gene: TRBV18
J gene: TRBJ2-5
clone size: once
D gene: NA
CDR3 protein: CASSPEGRSETQYF
CDR3 DNA: TGTGCCAGCTCACCAGAGGGTCGGTCAGAGACCCAGTACTTC

CDR3 length: 14
V gene: TRBV25-1
J gene: TRBJ2-2
clone size: NA
D gene: TRBD2
CDR3 protein: CASSRLAVTGELFF
CDR3 DNA: TGTGCCAGCAGCAGACTAGCGGTAACCGGGGAGCTGTTTTTT

CDR3 length: 16
V gene: TRBV4-2
J gene: TRBJ2-1
clone size: NA
D gene: TRBD2
CDR3 protein: CASSQAPSGPYNEQFF
CDR3 DNA: TGTGCCAGCAGCCAAGCCCCTAGCGGCCCTTACAATGAGCAGTTCTTC

CDR3 length: 18
V gene: TRBV11-2
J gene: TRBJ2-2
clone size: NA
D gene: TRBD2
CDR3 protein: CASSRLSPSVGRGGELFF
CDR3 DNA: TGTGCCAGCAGCCGATTATCCCCGTCTGTCGGGAGGGGCGGGGAGCTGTTTTTT

CDR3 length: 20
V gene: TRBV28
J gene: TRBJ1-4
clone size: NA
D gene: TRBD1
CDR3 protein: CASSLTKGQGLGGPNEKLFF
CDR3 DNA: TGTGCCAGCAGCCTGACAAAGGGACAGGGACTAGGGGGTCCTAATGAAAAACTGTTTTTT

CDR3 length: 14
V gene: TRBV6-5
J gene: TRBJ2-1
clone size: NA
D gene: TRBD2
CDR3 protein: CASTRLAGPTEQFF
CDR3 DNA: TGTGCCAGCACCAGACTAGCGGGACCCACAGAGCAGTTCTTC

CDR3 length: 15
V gene: TRBV18
J gene: TRBJ1-1
clone size: NA
D gene: NA
CDR3 protein: CASSPRPGKDTEAFF
CDR3 DNA: TGTGCCAGCTCACCACGTCCAGGGAAGGATACTGAAGCTTTCTTT

CDR3 length: 14
V gene: TRBV9
J gene: TRBJ2-2
clone size: NA
D gene: NA
CDR3 protein: CASSARSSTGELFF
CDR3 DNA: TGTGCCAGCAGCGCCCGATCGTCTACCGGGGAGCTGTTTTTT

CDR3 length: 14
V gene: TRBV18
J gene: TRBJ2-7
clone size: NA
D gene: TRBD2
CDR3 protein: CASSGAGGNYEQYF
CDR3 DNA: TGTGCCAGCTCAGGAGCGGGAGGCAACTACGAGCAGTACTTC

CDR3 length: 16
V gene: TRBV6-5
J gene: TRBJ2-1
clone size: NA
D gene: TRBD2
CDR3 protein: CASSWGLAGLYNEQFF
CDR3 DNA: TGTGCCAGCAGTTGGGGACTAGCGGGATTGTACAATGAGCAGTTCTTC

CDR3 length: 14
V gene: TRBV6-5
J gene: TRBJ2-2
clone size: NA
D gene: NA
CDR3 protein: CASSNRGGRGELFF
CDR3 DNA: TGTGCCAGCAGCAACCGAGGGGGGCGCGGGGAGCTGTTTTTT

CDR3 length: 14
V gene: TRBV7-6
J gene: TRBJ2-7
clone size: NA
D gene: TRBD2
CDR3 protein: CASSLTDGGYEQYF
CDR3 DNA: TGTGCCAGCAGCCTTACTGACGGGGGGTACGAGCAGTACTTC

CDR3 length: 15
V gene: TRBV7-4
J gene: TRBJ1-2
clone size: NA
D gene: NA
CDR3 protein: CASSFRRKGMYGYTF
CDR3 DNA: TGTGCCAGCAGCTTTAGAAGGAAAGGGATGTATGGCTACACCTTC

CDR3 length: 13
V gene: TRBV5-1
J gene: TRBJ2-1
clone size: NA
D gene: NA
CDR3 protein: CASSFSTLSEQFF
CDR3 DNA: TGCGCCAGCAGCTTTTCAACACTTAGTGAGCAGTTCTTC

CDR3 length: 18
V gene: TRBV5-1
J gene: TRBJ2-2
clone size: NA
D gene: NA
CDR3 protein: CASGRTPQEIANTGELFF
CDR3 DNA: TGCGCCAGCGGCCGCACCCCCCAGGAGATCGCGAACACCGGGGAGCTGTTTTTT

CDR3 length: 15
V gene: TRBV10-1
J gene: TRBJ2-1
clone size: NA
D gene: NA
CDR3 protein: CASSAGPQGYNEQFF
CDR3 DNA: TGCGCCAGCAGCGCCGGTCCCCAGGGCTACAATGAGCAGTTCTTC